This TCR beta chain is from a study of blood T cells in healthy people across ages (dated by TCRdb to the mid-2010s). Regarding the study in general: In model experiments, template switching captured about one uniquely barcoded TCR beta cDNA molecule for every two T cells. To track age-related changes in TCR beta repertoire diversity, the study relied on deep sequencing normalized with unique cDNA molecular identifiers. The donors were split into four age groups: young (average around 16 years), middle-aged (more than 35), aged (62) and long-lived (over 80). To avoid experimental bias, donors of different ages were randomly spread across the sequencing lanes. Two additional independent replicas of 1 million unique cDNA reads from the same blood draw were analyzed for two donors (one aged 18 to 30 and one aged 80 or older). Overall study results and their limits: Donor CMV infection status was unknown, potentially confounding age-related changes in expanded clonotypes. The long-lived group showed more naive CD4+ T cells, fewer expanded clones and increased TCR diversity than the aged group, suggesting age selection. As age increased, observed TCR beta diversity per million T cells dropped in a roughly linear way, and a significant reduction was already evident by age about 40. Observed TCR beta diversity correlated strongly with the percentage of naive T cells measured by flow cytometry. Estimates of total diversity based on one million sequenced T cells were regarded as lower bounds and as underestimates. Since profiling was done on bulk unsorted PBMCs, naive and antigen-experienced compartments could not be conclusively compared.

CDR1 SQVTM and CDR2 ANQGSEA are derived from the germline V gene. V is trimmed back by 1 base and J by 7 bases, and the junction contains 12 bases that no gene match accounts for. The CDR3 numbers 16 residues from cysteine through phenylalanine. Only CDR3 DNA is held: 48 bases, read in frame from base 1. Donors were 39 systemically healthy Caucasian individuals from Russia aged roughly 6 to 90 years. Roughly 11 milliliters of peripheral blood were drawn from each donor into EDTA-treated Vacutainer tubes. Ficoll-Paque density-gradient centrifugation was used to isolate PBMCs, with at least 7 million per sample. Total RNA was extracted from PBMCs with Trizol reagent, with at least 5 micrograms obtained per sample. For every donor, an aliquot of PBMCs went through flow cytometry to measure the percentages of naive CD45RAhigh/CD27high T cells. Receptor amplification or capture employed 5' RACE. Sequencing took place on an Illumina HiSeq 2500. A second PCR of about 7 to 12 cycles was run with a J-beta primer mix and a sample-barcoded 5' primer. A template-switch 5' adaptor carrying 12 random nucleotides introduced a unique molecular identifier onto each TCR beta cDNA molecule. Each sample yielded at least 2.5 million CDR3-containing paired-end reads. All of the RNA was converted into first-strand cDNA using the Mint cDNA synthesis kit, with a TRBC-specific oligonucleotide serving as the primer. Following uracil-DNA glycosylase treatment, a first 18-cycle PCR with universal primers M1SS and BC2_uni_R was performed on all cDNA. The paper's processing steps were these. For normalization, 1 million high-quality reads, each with a distinct molecular identifier, were randomly selected from each sample. Reads sharing molecular identifiers were discarded rather than binned into consensus sequences. MiTCR, run with a Q25 quality threshold and the strictest error-elimination algorithm, handled CDR3 identification, clonotype clustering and error correction. A nonparametric unseen species model with Euler transformation was used to estimate a lower bound on total TCR beta diversity. TCRdb redid the processing of the public reads, applying fastp at Q25 and MiXCR, and retained in-frame beta chains. Rows merge per CDR3 protein into single entries with the most common DNA and genes. TCRdb assigned the V and J calls; the authors' analysis was not used. Counted in this sample were more than 550,000 distinct CDR3 sequences; approximately 21% of them appeared once. Under 25% of the sample is held by the ten biggest clonotypes.

This clonotype was picked up a small number of times. The antigen this receptor binds is unknown. No base-level quality is on record; no much larger clone is a single base apart. This sequence was found in a man between 65 and 79 years old in good health. The source material was blood. This chain joins TRBV29-1 to TRBJ1-4; 7 bases in between match TRBD1. The DNA is TGCAGCGTTGAAGGCTCAGGGGGTCGCGGTGGTGAAAAACTGTTTTTT. Its protein product is CSVEGSGGRGGEKLFF.